This TCR beta chain was identified in a study of T-cell memory formation after mild COVID-19. Regarding the study as a whole: The finding that pre-infection memory included some responding clones suggested that cross-reactive memory joined. Second-wave clones peaking on day 37 lacked confirmed SARS-CoV-2 specificity.

Using its own MiXCR run on the 5' RACE reads, TCRdb lists one record per CDR3 protein. The sample holds hundreds of thousands of distinct CDR3 sequences; about 20% are singletons and the top ten take approximately 8.4%. Trimming cost V 6 bases and J 4 bases, with 7 bases left between them. Per the germline V gene, CDR1 is KGHSH and CDR2 is LQKENI. This CDR3 region has 12 residues. This clonotype was counted only a few times. The antigen remains unidentified. This chain connects TRBV18 to TRBJ2-1; D call uncertain. Sequencing input: PBMCs or a T cell subset sorted from them (not recorded which). This receptor was obtained from an adult woman who had mild COVID-19 (a few samples of this study predate the infection). Cell type and time point are not known. The CDR3 DNA reads as TGTGCCAGCTCCTGGCAGTACAATGAGCAGTTCTTC. Protein product: CASSWQYNEQFF.